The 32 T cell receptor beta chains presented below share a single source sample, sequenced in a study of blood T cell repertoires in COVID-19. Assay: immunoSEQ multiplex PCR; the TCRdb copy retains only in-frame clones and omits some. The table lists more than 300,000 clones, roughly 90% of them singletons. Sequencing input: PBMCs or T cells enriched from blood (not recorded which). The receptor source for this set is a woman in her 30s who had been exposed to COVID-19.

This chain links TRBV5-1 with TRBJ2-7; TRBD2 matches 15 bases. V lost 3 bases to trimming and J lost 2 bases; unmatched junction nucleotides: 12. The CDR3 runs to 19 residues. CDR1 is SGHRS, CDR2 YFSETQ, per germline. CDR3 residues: CASSYQIGTSGGPPYEQYF. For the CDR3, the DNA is TGCGCCAGCAGCTACCAAATAGGGACTAGCGGGGGGCCACCCTACGAGCAGTACTTC.

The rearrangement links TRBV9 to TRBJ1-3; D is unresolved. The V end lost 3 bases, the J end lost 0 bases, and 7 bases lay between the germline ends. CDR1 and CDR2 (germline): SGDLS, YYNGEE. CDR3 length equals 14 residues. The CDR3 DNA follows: TGTGCCAGCAGCGCGTCGAGCTCTGGAAACACCATATATTTT. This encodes CASSASSSGNTIYF.

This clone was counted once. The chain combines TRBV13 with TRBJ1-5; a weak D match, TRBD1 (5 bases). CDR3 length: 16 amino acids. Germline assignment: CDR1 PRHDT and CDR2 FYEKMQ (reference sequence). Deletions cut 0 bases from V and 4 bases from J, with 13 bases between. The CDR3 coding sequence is TGTGCCAGCAGCTTAGGCGGGGACTCGAAAAATCAGCCCCAGCATTTT. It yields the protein CASSLGGDSKNQPQHF.

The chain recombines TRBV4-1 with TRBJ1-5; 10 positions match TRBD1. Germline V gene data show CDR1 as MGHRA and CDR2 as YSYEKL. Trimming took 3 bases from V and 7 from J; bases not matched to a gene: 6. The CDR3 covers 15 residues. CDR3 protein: CASSQEGTGDQPQHF. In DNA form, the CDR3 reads TGCGCCAGCAGCCAGGAGGGGACAGGGGACCAGCCCCAGCATTTT.

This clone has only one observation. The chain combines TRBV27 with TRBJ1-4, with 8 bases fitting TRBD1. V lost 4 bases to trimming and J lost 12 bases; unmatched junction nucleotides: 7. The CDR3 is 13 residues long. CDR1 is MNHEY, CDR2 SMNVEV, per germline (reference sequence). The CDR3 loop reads CASSYQGARELFF. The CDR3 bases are TGTGCCAGCAGTTACCAGGGGGCGAGGGAACTGTTTTTT.

Here the CDR3 DNA reads TGTGCCAGCAGCCAAACAGTTCCCTATGGCTACACCTTC. Encoded protein: CASSQTVPYGYTF. The chain employs TRBV3-1 (or the pseudogene TRBV3-2) and TRBJ1-2; no clear D gene. The germline CDR1 and CDR2 sequences are LGHDT and YNNKEL (reference sequence). V lost 2 bases, J lost 4 bases, and 8 bases lay in between. The CDR3 length is 13 residues.

CDR3 in DNA: TGTGCCAGCAGTACTAAGACAGGGCCTTATACGCAGTATTTT. Protein product: CASSTKTGPYTQYF. This chain connects TRBV27 to TRBJ2-3; 7 nucleotides match TRBD1. The CDR3 loop spans 14 amino acids. Germline trimming cut 5 bases from V and 7 bases from J; bases unmatched to any gene: 9. From germline, CDR1 is MNHEY and CDR2 SMNVEV (reference sequence).

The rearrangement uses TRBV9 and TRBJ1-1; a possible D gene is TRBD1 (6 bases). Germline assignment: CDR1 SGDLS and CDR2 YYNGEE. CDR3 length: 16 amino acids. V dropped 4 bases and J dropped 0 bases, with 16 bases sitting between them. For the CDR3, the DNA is TGTGCCAGCAGCATTAGCTGGGGGACACTGAACACTGAAGCTTTCTTT. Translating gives CASSISWGTLNTEAFF.

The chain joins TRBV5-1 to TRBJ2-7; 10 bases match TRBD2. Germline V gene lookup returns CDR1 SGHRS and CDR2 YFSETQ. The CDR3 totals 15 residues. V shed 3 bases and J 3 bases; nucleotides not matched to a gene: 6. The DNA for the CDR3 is TGCGCCAGCAGCTACGTGACTAGCGGGTACTACGAGCAGTACTTC. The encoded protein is CASSYVTSGYYEQYF.

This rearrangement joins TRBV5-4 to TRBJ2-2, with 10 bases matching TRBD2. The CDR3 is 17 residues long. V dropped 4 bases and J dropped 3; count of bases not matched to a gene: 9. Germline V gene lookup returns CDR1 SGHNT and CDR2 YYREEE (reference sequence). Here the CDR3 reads CASSTYSGGPHTGELFF. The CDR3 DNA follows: TGTGCCAGCAGCACATATAGCGGGGGGCCACACACCGGGGAGCTGTTTTTT. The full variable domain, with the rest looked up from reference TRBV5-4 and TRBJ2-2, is ETGVTQSPTHLIKTRGQQVTLRCSSQSGHNTVSWYQQALGQGPQFIFQYYREEENGRGNFPPRFSGLQFPNYSSELNVNALELDDSALYLCASSTYSGGPHTGELFFGEGSRLTVL.

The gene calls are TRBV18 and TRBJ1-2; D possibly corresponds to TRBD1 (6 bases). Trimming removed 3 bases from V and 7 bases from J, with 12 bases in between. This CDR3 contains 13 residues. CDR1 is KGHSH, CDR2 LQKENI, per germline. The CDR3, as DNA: TGTGCCAGCTCACCCCAGGGGCCTCGTGGCTACACCTTC. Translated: CASSPQGPRGYTF. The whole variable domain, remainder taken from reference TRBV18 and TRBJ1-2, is NAGVMQNPRHLVRRRGQEARLRCSPMKGHSHVYWYRQLPEEGLKFMVYLQKENIIDESGMPKERFSAEFPKEGPSILRIQQVVRGDSAAYFCASSPQGPRGYTFGSGTRLTVV.

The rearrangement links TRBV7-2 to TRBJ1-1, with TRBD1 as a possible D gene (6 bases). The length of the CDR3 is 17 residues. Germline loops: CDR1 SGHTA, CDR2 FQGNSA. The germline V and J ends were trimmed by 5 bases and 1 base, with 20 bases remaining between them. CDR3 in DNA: TGTGCCAGCAGCGACACCCCCCCGGGACACCCGAACACTGAAGCTTTCTTT. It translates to CASSDTPPGHPNTEAFF.

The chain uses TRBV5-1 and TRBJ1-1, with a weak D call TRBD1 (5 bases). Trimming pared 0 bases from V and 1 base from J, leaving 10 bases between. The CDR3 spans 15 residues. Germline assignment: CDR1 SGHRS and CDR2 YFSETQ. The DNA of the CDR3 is TGCGCCAGCAGCTTGGTGGGCAGGGCGAACACTGAAGCTTTCTTT. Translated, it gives CASSLVGRANTEAFF.

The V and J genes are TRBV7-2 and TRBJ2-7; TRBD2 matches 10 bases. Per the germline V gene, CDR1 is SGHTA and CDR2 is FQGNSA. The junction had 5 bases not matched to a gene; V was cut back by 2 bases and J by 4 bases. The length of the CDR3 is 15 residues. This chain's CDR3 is CASSLSSGGSYEQYF. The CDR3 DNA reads TGTGCCAGCAGCTTATCTAGCGGGGGTTCGTACGAGCAGTACTTC.

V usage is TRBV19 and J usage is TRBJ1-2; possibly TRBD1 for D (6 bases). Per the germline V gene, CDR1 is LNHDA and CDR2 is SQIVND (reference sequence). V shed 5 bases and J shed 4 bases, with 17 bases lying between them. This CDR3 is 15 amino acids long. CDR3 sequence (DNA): TGTGCCAGTAGTGTTCCGTTGGGGGCAGCCTATGGCTACACCTTC. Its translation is CASSVPLGAAYGYTF. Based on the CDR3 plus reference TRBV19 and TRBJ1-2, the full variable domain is DGGITQSPKYLFRKEGQNVTLSCEQNLNHDAMYWYRQDPGQGLRLIYYSQIVNDFQKGDIAEGYSVSREKKESFPLTVTSAQKNPTAFYLCASSVPLGAAYGYTFGSGTRLTVV.

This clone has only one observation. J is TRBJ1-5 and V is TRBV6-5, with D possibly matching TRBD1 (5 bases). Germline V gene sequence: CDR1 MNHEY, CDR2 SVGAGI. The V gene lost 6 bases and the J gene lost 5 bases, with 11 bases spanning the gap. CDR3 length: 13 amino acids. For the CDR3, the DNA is TGTGCCAGCAGAAGCGACAGTTATCAGCCCCAGCATTTT. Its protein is CASRSDSYQPQHF.

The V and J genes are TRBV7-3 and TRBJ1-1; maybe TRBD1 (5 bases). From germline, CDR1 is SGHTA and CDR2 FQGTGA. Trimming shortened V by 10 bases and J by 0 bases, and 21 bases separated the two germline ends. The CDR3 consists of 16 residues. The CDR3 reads CAIRGGDSYMNTEAFF. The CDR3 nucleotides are TGTGCCATCCGCGGGGGGGACTCTTACATGAACACTGAAGCTTTCTTT.

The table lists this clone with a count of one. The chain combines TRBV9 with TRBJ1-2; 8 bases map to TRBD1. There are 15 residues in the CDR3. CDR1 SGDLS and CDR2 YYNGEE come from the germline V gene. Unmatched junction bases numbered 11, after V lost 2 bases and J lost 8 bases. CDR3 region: CASSVYIATGDGYTF. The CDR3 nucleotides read TGTGCCAGCAGCGTCTACATAGCGACAGGGGACGGCTACACCTTC.

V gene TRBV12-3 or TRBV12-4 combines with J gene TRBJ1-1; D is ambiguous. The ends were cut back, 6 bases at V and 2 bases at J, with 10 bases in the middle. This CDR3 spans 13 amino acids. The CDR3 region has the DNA TGTGCCAGCAGGCAGGAGGTAAACACTGAAGCTTTCTTT. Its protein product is CASRQEVNTEAFF.

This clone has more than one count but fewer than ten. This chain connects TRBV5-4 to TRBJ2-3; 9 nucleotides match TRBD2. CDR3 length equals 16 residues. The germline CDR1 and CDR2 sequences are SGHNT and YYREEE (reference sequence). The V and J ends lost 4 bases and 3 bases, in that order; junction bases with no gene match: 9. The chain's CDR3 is CASSPFAGGPTDTQYF. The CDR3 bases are TGTGCCAGCAGCCCCTTCGCGGGGGGGCCGACAGATACGCAGTATTTT.

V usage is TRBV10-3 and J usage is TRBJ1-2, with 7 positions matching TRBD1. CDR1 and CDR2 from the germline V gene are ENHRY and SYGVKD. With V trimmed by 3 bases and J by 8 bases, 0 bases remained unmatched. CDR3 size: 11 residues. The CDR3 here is CAISEGGGYTF. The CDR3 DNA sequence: TGTGCCATCAGTGAAGGGGGCGGCTACACCTTC.

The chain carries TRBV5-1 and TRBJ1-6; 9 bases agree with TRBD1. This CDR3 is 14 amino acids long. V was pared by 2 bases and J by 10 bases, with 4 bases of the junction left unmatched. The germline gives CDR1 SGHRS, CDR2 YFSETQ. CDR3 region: CASSLGQGRSPLHF. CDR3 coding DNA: TGCGCCAGCAGCTTAGGACAGGGGCGGTCACCCCTCCACTTT.

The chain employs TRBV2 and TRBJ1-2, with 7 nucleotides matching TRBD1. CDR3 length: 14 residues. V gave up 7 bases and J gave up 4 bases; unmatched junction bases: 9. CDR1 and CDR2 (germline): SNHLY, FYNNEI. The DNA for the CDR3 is TGTGCCAGCATGAAGGCCCAGGGGGGCTATGGCTACACCTTC. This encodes CASMKAQGGYGYTF.

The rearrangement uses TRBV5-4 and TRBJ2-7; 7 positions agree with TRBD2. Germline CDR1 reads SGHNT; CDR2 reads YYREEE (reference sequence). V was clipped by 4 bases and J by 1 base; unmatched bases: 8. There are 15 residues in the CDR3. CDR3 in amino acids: CASSPRGGESYEQYF. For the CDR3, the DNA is TGTGCCAGCAGCCCGAGGGGAGGGGAATCCTACGAGCAGTACTTC.

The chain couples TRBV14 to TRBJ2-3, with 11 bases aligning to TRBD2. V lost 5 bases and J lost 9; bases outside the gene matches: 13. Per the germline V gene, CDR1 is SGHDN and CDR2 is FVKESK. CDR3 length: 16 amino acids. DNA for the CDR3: TGTGCCAGCAGCTCCCGGGGGCTAGCGGGGGGCTCAACGCAGTATTTT. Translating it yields CASSSRGLAGGSTQYF.

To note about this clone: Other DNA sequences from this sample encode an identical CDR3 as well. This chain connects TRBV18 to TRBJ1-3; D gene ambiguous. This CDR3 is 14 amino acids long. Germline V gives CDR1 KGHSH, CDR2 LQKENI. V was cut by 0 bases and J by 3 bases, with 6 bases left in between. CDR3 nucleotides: TGTGCCAGCTCACCACCGAGTGTTGGAAACACCATATATTTT. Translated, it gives CASSPPSVGNTIYF. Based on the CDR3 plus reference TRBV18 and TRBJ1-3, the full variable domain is NAGVMQNPRHLVRRRGQEARLRCSPMKGHSHVYWYRQLPEEGLKFMVYLQKENIIDESGMPKERFSAEFPKEGPSILRIQQVVRGDSAAYFCASSPPSVGNTIYFGEGSWLTVV.

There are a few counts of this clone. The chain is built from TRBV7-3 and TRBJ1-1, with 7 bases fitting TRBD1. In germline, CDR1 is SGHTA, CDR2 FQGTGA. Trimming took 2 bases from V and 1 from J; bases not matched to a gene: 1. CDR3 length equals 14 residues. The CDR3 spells CASSLDRENTEAFF. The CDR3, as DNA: TGTGCCAGCAGCTTAGACAGGGAGAACACTGAAGCTTTCTTT. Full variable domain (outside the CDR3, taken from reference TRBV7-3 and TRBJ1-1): GAGVSQTPSNKVTEKGKYVELRCDPISGHTALYWYRQSLGQGPEFLIYFQGTGAADDSGLPNDRFFAVRPEGSVSTLKIQRTERGDSAVYLCASSLDRENTEAFFGQGTRLTVV.

The CDR3 nucleotides read TGTGCCAGCTCAACAACAGGGGGCGAAGGCTACACCTTC. It codes for CASSTTGGEGYTF. This chain joins TRBV2 and TRBJ1-2; TRBD1 agrees at 9 bases. Germline CDR1 is SNHLY and CDR2 is FYNNEI. The V gene end was trimmed by 8 bases and the J gene end by 8 bases; junction bases not matched to a gene: 9. The CDR3 consists of 13 residues.

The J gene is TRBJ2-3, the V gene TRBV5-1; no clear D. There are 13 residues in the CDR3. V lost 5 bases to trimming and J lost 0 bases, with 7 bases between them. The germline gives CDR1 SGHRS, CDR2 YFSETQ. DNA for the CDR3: TGCGCCAGCAGGGCCTCTAGCACAGATACGCAGTATTTT. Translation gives CASRASSTDTQYF. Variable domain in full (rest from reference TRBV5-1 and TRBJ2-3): KAGVTQTPRYLIKTRGQQVTLSCSPISGHRSVSWYQQTPGQGLQFLFEYFSETQRNKGNFPGRFSGRQFSNSRSEMNVSTLELGDSALYLCASRASSTDTQYFGPGTRLTVL.

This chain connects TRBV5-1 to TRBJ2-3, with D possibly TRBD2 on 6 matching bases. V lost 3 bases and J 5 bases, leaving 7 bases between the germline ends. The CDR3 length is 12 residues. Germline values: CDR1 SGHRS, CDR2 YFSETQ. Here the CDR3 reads CASSYSGDTQYF. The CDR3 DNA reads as TGCGCCAGCAGCTATAGCGGAGATACGCAGTATTTT.

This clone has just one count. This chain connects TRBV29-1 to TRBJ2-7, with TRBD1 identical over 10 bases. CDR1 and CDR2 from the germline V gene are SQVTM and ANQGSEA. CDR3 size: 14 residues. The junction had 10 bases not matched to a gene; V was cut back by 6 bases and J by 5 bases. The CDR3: CSVLGWDRGHEQYF. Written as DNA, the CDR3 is TGCAGCGTCCTAGGTTGGGACAGGGGCCACGAGCAGTACTTC.

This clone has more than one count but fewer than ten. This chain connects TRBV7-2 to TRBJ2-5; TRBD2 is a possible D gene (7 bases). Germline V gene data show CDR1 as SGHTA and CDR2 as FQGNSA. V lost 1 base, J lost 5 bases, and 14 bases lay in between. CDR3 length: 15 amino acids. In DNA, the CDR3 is TGTGCCAGCAGCTTAGGGGGCGGGGGCCAGGAGACCCAGTACTTC. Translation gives CASSLGGGGQETQYF.